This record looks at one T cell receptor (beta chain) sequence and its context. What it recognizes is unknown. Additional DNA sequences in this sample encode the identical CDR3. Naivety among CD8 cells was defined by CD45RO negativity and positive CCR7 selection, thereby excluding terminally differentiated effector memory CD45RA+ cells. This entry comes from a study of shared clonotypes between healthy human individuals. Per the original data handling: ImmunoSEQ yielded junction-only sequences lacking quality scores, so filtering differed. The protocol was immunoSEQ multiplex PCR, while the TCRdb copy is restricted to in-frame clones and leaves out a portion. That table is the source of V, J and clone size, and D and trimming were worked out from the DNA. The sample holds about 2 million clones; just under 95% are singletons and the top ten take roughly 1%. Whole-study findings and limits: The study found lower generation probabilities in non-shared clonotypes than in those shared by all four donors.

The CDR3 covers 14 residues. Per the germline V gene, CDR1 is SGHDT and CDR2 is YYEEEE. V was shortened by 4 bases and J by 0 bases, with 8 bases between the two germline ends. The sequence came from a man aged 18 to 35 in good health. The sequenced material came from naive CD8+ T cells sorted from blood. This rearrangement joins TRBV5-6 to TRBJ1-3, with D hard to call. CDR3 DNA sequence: TGTGCCAGCAGCCTTTGGGGCTCTGGAAACACCATATATTTT. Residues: CASSLWGSGNTIYF.